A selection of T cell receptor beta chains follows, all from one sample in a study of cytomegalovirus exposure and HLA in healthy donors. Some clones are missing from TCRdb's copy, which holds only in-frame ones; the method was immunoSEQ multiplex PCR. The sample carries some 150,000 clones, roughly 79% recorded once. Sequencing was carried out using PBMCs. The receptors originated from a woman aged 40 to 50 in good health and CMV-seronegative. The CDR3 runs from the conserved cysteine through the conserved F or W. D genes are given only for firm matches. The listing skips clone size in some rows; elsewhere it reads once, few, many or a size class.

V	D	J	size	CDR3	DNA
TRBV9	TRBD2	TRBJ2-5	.	CASSVLGTSEAQYF	TGTGCCAGCAGCGTGTTAGGGACTAGCGAGGCCCAGTACTTC
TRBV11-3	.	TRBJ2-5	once	CASSSSGTQETQYF	TGTGCCAGCAGCTCGTCCGGGACTCAAGAGACCCAGTACTTC
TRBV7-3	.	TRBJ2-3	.	CASRRRGKTDTQYF	TGTGCCAGCAGGCGTAGGGGGAAAACAGATACGCAGTATTTT
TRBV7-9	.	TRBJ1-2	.	CASSHTAAGYTF	TGTGCCAGCAGCCATACCGCGGCAGGCTACACCTTC
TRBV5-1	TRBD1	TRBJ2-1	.	CASSLAWDRAYNEQFF	TGCGCCAGCAGCTTGGCTTGGGACAGGGCATACAATGAGCAGTTCTTC
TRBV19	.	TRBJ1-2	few	CASTLFGDNGYTF	TGTGCCAGTACCCTATTCGGGGATAATGGCTACACCTTC
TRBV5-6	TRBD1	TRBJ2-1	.	CASSAGYRGGRNEQFF	TGTGCCAGCAGCGCGGGTTACAGGGGCGGCAGGAATGAGCAGTTCTTC
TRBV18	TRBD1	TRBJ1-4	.	CASSPPDRSLEKLFF	TGTGCCAGCTCACCACCGGACAGGAGCTTAGAAAAACTGTTTTTT
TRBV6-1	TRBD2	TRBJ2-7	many	CASTLREGRYF	TGTGCCAGCACCCTGAGGGAGGGTCGGTACTTC
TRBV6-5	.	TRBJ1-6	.	CASSYSSRGMISPLHF	TGTGCCAGCAGTTACTCTAGTCGGGGTATGATTTCACCCCTCCACTTT
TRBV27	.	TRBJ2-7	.	CASSLEGRGSYEQYF	TGTGCCAGCAGTTTGGAGGGGCGGGGCTCCTACGAGCAGTACTTC